One and the same sample provided the 21 T cell receptor beta chains below, sequenced in a study of identical twins. Using its own MiXCR run on the 5' RACE reads, TCRdb lists one record per CDR3 protein. The table records about 150,000 distinct CDR3 sequences, around 3.6% of them present only once. Sequenced: memory T cells sorted from blood. Receptor source: a man aged 18 to 30 in good health.

This clonotype was seen repeatedly, ten times or more. The V and J genes are TRBV20-1 and TRBJ2-7; 8 positions match TRBD1. Germline CDR1 is DFQATT and CDR2 is SNEGSKA (reference sequence). The junction had 9 bases not matched to a gene; V was cut back by 5 bases and J by 3 bases. The CDR3 has 14 amino acids. CDR3 amino acids: CSAPPTGGGYEQYF. CDR3 bases: TGCAGTGCTCCACCCACAGGGGGAGGCTACGAGCAGTACTTC.

This clonotype was detected ten times or more. The gene calls are TRBV6-1 and TRBJ1-6, with 7 bases fitting TRBD1. After removal of 6 bases from V and 5 bases from J, the junction contained 4 bases not matched to a gene. The CDR3 runs to 14 residues. The germline V gene encodes CDR1 MNHNS and CDR2 SASEGT. The CDR3: CASSGQADNSPLHF. CDR3 nucleotides: TGTGCCAGCAGCGGACAGGCCGATAATTCACCCCTCCACTTT.

The chain combines TRBV7-9 with TRBJ1-1, with a weak D call TRBD1 (6 bases). The ends were cut back, 5 bases at V and 0 bases at J, with 19 bases in the middle. CDR3 length: 17 amino acids. The germline V gene has CDR1 SEHNR and CDR2 FQNEAQ (reference sequence). Here the CDR3 reads CASSPLGGGGMNTEAFF. The CDR3 DNA follows: TGTGCCAGCAGCCCATTAGGGGGGGGCGGGATGAACACTGAAGCTTTCTTT.

This clonotype was seen at least ten times. The chain joins TRBV24-1 to TRBJ1-5; 9 bases fit TRBD1. The CDR3 length is 16 residues. J gave up 3 bases and V 3 bases, and 5 bases lay outside the gene matches. The germline V gene encodes CDR1 KGHDR and CDR2 SFDVKD. For the CDR3, the DNA is TGTGCCACCAGTGATCCGACAGGGGGACCCAATCAGCCCCAGCATTTT. It codes for CATSDPTGGPNQPQHF.

This clonotype was observed many times. The chain carries TRBV20-1 and TRBJ1-2, with D perhaps TRBD1 (5 bases). V was trimmed by 0 bases and J by 8 bases, leaving 16 bases between them. The germline V gene has CDR1 DFQATT and CDR2 SNEGSKA (reference sequence). This CDR3 has 14 residues. The CDR3 is CSARDFWGLEGYTF. The CDR3 DNA sequence: TGCAGTGCTAGAGATTTTTGGGGGTTAGAGGGCTACACCTTC.

The chain uses TRBV7-3 and TRBJ1-6; TRBD1 aligns across 9 bases. CDR1 is SGHTA and CDR2 is FQGTGA in the germline V gene. J was trimmed by 7 bases and V by 2 bases; bases with no gene match: 3. The CDR3 covers 15 residues. The CDR3 sequence is CASSLYGTGNSPLHF. In nucleotides, the CDR3 is TGTGCCAGCAGCTTATATGGGACAGGGAATTCACCCCTCCACTTT.

This clonotype was observed at least ten times. This chain links TRBV6-5 with TRBJ1-6; the D gene is possibly TRBD1 (6 bases). The V end lost 0 bases, the J end lost 12 bases, and 12 bases lay between the germline ends. CDR1 and CDR2 (germline): MNHEY, SVGAGI. The CDR3 sequence is 14 residues long. Here the CDR3 reads CASSYSRGGRPLHF. The DNA for the CDR3 is TGTGCCAGCAGTTACTCCAGGGGAGGGAGACCCCTCCACTTT.

This clonotype was counted many times. The CDR3 DNA is TGTGCCAGCAGCTTAATGACTAGCTCTCCCAATGAGCAGTTCTTC. Amino acids: CASSLMTSSPNEQFF. V and J are TRBV7-2 and TRBJ2-1; 7 nucleotides line up with TRBD2. There are 15 residues in the CDR3. After removal of 2 bases from V and 6 bases from J, the junction contained 7 bases not matched to a gene. Germline CDR1 reads SGHTA; CDR2 reads FQGNSA.

The table lists this clonotype with many counts. The chain has TRBV6-2 or TRBV6-3 and TRBJ1-5; the match to TRBD1 covers 7 bases. Germline CDR1 reads MNHEY; CDR2 reads SVGEGT. The CDR3 contains 17 residues. The V segment lost 4 bases and the J segment 3 bases; nucleotides outside the gene matches: 12. The CDR3 DNA is TGTGCCAGCAGTTCTTTGTTACAGGGGAACCCCAATCAGCCCCAGCATTTT. This translates into CASSSLLQGNPNQPQHF.

This clonotype was detected many times. J is TRBJ2-7 and V is TRBV5-4; TRBD1 or TRBD2 may be the D gene (5 bases each). CDR1 and CDR2 (germline): SGHNT, YYREEE (reference sequence). The CDR3 runs 14 residues. V lost 0 bases and J 2 bases, leaving 9 bases between the germline ends. CDR3 sequence (DNA): TGTGCCAGCAGCTTGGGGGGACGGACCTACGAGCAGTACTTC. Translating it yields CASSLGGRTYEQYF. The full variable domain, rest sourced from reference TRBV5-4 and TRBJ2-7, is ETGVTQSPTHLIKTRGQQVTLRCSSQSGHNTVSWYQQALGQGPQFIFQYYREEENGRGNFPPRFSGLQFPNYSSELNVNALELDDSALYLCASSLGGRTYEQYFGPGTRLTVT.

This clonotype has at least ten counts. The CDR3 is CATSALNLGEQFF. The CDR3 nucleotides are TGTGCCACCAGTGCCTTGAACTTGGGTGAGCAGTTCTTC. The V and J genes are TRBV24-1 and TRBJ2-1, with no clear D. With 5 bases removed from V and 9 bases from J, the gap between germline ends came to 13 bases. Germline V lookup: CDR1 KGHDR, CDR2 SFDVKD. The CDR3 sequence is 13 residues long.

This clonotype was seen many times. The CDR3 nucleotides read TGTGCCAGCAGCCACCCACAGGGGGTGGGCTACACCTTC. It specifies CASSHPQGVGYTF. The genes are TRBV11-2 and TRBJ1-2; 8 positions agree with TRBD1. The CDR3 loop spans 13 amino acids. The trim removed 5 bases at V and 8 bases at J, leaving 7 bases unmatched. CDR1 and CDR2 from the germline V gene are SGHAT and FQNNGV.

There are a few counts of this clonotype. V and J are TRBV9 and TRBJ2-1; D might be TRBD1 (5 bases). The CDR3 runs to 14 residues. V lost 0 bases to trimming and J lost 3 bases, with 7 bases between them. CDR1 is SGDLS, CDR2 YYNGEE, per germline. The CDR3 spells CASSVVDSYNEQFF. DNA of the CDR3: TGTGCCAGCAGCGTAGTCGACAGCTACAATGAGCAGTTCTTC.

This clonotype was seen a handful of times. This rearrangement joins TRBV20-1 to TRBJ2-5; 9 bases map to TRBD2. The J segment lost 2 bases and the V segment lost 0 bases, leaving 10 bases of the junction unmatched. Looked up from germline, CDR1 is DFQATT and CDR2 is SNEGSKA (reference sequence). The CDR3 has 17 amino acids. The DNA of the CDR3 is TGCAGTGCTAGAGATATTTGGGCTAGCGGGAATCAAGAGACCCAGTACTTC. This encodes CSARDIWASGNQETQYF.

The genes are TRBV7-2 and TRBJ1-1, with unresolved D. Trimming left V 4 bases short and J 6 bases short, with 12 bases between. Germline V gene sequence: CDR1 SGHTA, CDR2 FQGNSA. CDR3 length equals 13 residues. CDR3 nucleotides: TGTGCCAGCAGCTCAGACCCCCACTCTGAAGCTTTCTTT. Protein: CASSSDPHSEAFF.

There are a few counts of this clonotype. This chain uses TRBV7-3 with TRBJ2-2; D is possibly TRBD1 or TRBD2 (5 bases each). Germline assignment: CDR1 SGHTA and CDR2 FQGTGA. V was shortened by 3 bases and J by 4 bases, with 9 bases between the two germline ends. There are 14 residues in the CDR3. CDR3 sequence (DNA): TGTGCCAGCAGCTTCGGGGCCCGCACCGGGGAGCTGTTTTTT. Its protein product is CASSFGARTGELFF.

This chain connects TRBV15 to TRBJ2-2, with TRBD1 matching 9 bases. The CDR3 is 15 residues long. CDR1 and CDR2 (germline): LNHNV, YYDKDF (reference sequence). V shed 4 bases and J 5 bases; nucleotides not matched to a gene: 5. CDR3 sequence: CATSTGQGWTGELFF. The DNA of the CDR3 is TGTGCCACCAGCACCGGACAGGGGTGGACCGGGGAGCTGTTTTTT.

This clonotype was observed many times. The chain combines TRBV12-3 or TRBV12-4 with TRBJ1-6; the D is unclear. This CDR3 is built from 14 residues. V was shortened by 10 bases and J by 0 bases, with 10 bases between the two germline ends. The CDR3 region has the DNA TGTGCCACCCGAGAGAGCTCCTATAATTCACCCCTCCACTTT. Translating it yields CATRESSYNSPLHF.

This clonotype occurred many times. V is TRBV24-1 and J is TRBJ2-3, with D perhaps TRBD2 (5 bases). This CDR3 has 15 amino acids. Trimming cost V 3 bases and J 3 bases, with 12 bases left between them. Germline-derived CDR1 and CDR2 are KGHDR and SFDVKD. The CDR3 DNA reads as TGTGCCACCAGTGATGCAGAGCCGGGGACAGATACGCAGTATTTT. Amino acid sequence: CATSDAEPGTDTQYF.

This clonotype was recorded at least ten times. The chain links TRBV11-3 to TRBJ2-2; weak D call: TRBD1 (6 bases). Trimming removed 5 bases from V and 4 bases from J, with 14 bases in between. The length of the CDR3 is 15 residues. The germline V gene has CDR1 SGHNT and CDR2 YENEEA. The CDR3 here is CASSRWDTGTGELFF. The CDR3 region has the DNA TGTGCCAGCAGCCGTTGGGACACAGGCACCGGGGAGCTGTTTTTT.

This clonotype came up many times. The J gene is TRBJ2-5, the V gene TRBV28; D is possibly TRBD1 (6 bases). V dropped 3 bases and J dropped 1 base, with 9 bases sitting between them. The CDR3 contains 14 residues. The germline CDR1 and CDR2 sequences are MDHEN and SYDVKM. CDR3 DNA: TGTGCCAGCAGTTTTGGGGGCTTCCAAGAGACCCAGTACTTC. Its protein product is CASSFGGFQETQYF.